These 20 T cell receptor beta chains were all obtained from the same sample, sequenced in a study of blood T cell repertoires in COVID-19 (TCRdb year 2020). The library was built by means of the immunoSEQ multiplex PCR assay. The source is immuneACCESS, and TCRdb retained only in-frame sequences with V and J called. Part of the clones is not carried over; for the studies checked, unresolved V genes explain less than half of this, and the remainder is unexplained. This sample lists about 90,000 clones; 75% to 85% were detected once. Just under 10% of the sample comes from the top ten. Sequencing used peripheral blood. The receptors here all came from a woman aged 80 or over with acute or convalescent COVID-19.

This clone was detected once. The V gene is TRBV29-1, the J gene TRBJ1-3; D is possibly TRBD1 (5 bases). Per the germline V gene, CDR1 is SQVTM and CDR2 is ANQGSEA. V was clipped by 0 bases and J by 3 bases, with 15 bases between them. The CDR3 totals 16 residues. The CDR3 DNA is TGCAGCGTTGAAGATCCCCAGGGATCGCTTGGAAACACCATATATTTT. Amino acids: CSVEDPQGSLGNTIYF.

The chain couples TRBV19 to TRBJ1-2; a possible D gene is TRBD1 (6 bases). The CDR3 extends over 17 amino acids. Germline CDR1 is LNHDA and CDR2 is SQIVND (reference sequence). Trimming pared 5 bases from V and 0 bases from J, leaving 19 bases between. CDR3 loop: CASSRGQGRGTNYGYTF. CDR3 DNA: TGTGCCAGTAGTCGGGGTCAGGGGCGAGGAACTAACTATGGCTACACCTTC.

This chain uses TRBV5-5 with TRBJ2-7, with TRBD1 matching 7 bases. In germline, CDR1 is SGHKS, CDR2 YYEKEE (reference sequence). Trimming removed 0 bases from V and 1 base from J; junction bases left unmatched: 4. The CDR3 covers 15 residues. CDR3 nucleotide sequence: TGTGCCAGCAGCTTGGATAGGACAGGTTCCTACGAGCAGTACTTC. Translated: CASSLDRTGSYEQYF.

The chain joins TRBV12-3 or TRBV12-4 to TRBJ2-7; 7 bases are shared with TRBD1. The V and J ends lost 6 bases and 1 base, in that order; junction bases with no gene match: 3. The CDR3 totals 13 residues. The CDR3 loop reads CASSLTGSYEQYF. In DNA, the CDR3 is TGTGCCAGCAGCCTGACAGGGTCCTACGAGCAGTACTTC.

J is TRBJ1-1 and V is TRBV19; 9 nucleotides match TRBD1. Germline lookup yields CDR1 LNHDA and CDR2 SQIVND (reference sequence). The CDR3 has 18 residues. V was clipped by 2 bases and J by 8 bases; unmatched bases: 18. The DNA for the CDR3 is TGTGCCAGTAGTATATCTAACCGACCGGGACAGGGTCTGAGGGAAGCTTTCTTT. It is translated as CASSISNRPGQGLREAFF.

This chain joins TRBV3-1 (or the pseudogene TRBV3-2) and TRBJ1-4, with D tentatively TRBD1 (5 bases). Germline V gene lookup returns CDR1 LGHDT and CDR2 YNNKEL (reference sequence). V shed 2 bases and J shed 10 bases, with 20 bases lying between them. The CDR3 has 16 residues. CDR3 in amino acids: CASSQLVGRVRGKLFF. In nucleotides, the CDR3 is TGTGCCAGCAGCCAACTCGTGGGCAGGGTAAGAGGAAAACTGTTTTTT.

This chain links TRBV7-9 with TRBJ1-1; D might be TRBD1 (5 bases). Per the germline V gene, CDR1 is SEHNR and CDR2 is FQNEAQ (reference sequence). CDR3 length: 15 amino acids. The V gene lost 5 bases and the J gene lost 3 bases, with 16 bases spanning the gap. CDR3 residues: CASSPSEGFYTEAFF. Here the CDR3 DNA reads TGTGCCAGCAGCCCCTCGGAGGGGTTCTACACTGAAGCTTTCTTT.

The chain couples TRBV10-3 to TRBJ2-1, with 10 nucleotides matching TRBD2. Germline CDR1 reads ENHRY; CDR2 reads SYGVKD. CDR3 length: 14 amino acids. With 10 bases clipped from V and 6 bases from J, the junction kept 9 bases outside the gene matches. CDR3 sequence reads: CATISGRALNEQFF. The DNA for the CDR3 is TGTGCCACCATAAGCGGGAGGGCCCTCAATGAGCAGTTCTTC.

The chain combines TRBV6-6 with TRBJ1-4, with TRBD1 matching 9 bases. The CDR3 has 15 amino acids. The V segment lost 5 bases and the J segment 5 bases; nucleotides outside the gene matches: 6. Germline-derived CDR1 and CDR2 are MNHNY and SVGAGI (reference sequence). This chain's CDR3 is CASSRTGAINEKLFF. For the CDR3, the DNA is TGTGCCAGCAGTCGGACAGGGGCAATAAATGAAAAACTGTTTTTT.

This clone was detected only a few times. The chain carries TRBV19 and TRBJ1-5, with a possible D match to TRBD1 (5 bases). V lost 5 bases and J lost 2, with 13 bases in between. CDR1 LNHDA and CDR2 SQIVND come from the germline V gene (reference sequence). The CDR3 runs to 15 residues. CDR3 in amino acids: CASSGGRLGNQPQHF. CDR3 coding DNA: TGTGCCAGTAGTGGGGGGAGGTTAGGCAATCAGCCCCAGCATTTT. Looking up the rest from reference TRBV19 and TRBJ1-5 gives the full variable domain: DGGITQSPKYLFRKEGQNVTLSCEQNLNHDAMYWYRQDPGQGLRLIYYSQIVNDFQKGDIAEGYSVSREKKESFPLTVTSAQKNPTAFYLCASSGGRLGNQPQHFGDGTRLSIL.

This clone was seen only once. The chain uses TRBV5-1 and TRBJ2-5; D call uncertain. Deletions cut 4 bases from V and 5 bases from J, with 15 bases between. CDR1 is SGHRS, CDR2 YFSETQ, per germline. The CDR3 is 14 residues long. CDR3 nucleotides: TGCGCCAGCAGCCATGGAGTCCTAGGTGAGACCCAGTACTTC. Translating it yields CASSHGVLGETQYF.

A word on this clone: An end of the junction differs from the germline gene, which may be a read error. CDR3 protein: CASSQRGLAGEIF. CDR3 DNA: TGTGCCAGCAGCCAGAGGGGACTAGCGGGGGAGATTTTT. The rearrangement joins TRBV4-2 to TRBJ2-3, with 14 bases lining up with TRBD2. CDR3 size: 13 residues. Germline lookup yields CDR1 LGHNA and CDR2 YNFKEQ.

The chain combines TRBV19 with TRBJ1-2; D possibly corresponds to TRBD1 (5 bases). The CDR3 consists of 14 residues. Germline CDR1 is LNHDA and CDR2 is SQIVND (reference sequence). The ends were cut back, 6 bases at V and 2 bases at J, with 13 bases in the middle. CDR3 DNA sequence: TGTGCCAGTAGATCCCCAGGGTTGAACTATGGCTACACCTTC. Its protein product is CASRSPGLNYGYTF.

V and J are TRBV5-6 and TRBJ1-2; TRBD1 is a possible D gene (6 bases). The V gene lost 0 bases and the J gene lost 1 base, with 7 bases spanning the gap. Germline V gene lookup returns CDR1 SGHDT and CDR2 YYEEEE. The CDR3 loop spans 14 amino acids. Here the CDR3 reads CASSLVQGNYGYTF. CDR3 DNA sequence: TGTGCCAGCAGCTTGGTACAGGGTAACTATGGCTACACCTTC.

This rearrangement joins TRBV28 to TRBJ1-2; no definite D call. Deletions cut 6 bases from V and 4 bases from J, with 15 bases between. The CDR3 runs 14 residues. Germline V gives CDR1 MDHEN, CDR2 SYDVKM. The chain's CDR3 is CASSSHDQRYGYTF. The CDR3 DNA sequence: TGTGCCAGCAGCAGTCATGATCAGCGCTATGGCTACACCTTC.

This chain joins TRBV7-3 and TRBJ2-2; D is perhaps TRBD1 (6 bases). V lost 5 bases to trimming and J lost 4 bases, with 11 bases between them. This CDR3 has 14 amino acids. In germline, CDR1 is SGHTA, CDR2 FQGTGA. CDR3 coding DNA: TGTGCCAGCAGCCGGGACACGGTCACCGGGGAGCTGTTTTTT. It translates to CASSRDTVTGELFF.

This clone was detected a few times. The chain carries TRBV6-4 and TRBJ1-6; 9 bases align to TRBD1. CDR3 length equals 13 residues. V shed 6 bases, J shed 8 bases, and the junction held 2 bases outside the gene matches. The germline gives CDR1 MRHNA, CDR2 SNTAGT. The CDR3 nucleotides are TGTGCCAGCAGCCGGGACAGGGATTCACCCCTCCACTTT. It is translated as CASSRDRDSPLHF.

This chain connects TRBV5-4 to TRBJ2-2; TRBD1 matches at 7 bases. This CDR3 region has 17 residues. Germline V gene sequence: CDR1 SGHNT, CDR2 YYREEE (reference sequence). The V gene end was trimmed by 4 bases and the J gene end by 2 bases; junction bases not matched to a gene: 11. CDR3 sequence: CASSEGTRGQNTGELFF. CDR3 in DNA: TGTGCCAGCAGCGAGGGGACAAGGGGGCAAAACACCGGGGAGCTGTTTTTT.

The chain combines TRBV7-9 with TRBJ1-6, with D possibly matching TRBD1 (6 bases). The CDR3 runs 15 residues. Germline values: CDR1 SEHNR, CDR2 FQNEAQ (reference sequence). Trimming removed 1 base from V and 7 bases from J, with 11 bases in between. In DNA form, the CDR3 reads TGTGCCAGCAGCTTAGGAACAGGGCGGAATTCACCCCTCCACTTT. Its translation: CASSLGTGRNSPLHF.

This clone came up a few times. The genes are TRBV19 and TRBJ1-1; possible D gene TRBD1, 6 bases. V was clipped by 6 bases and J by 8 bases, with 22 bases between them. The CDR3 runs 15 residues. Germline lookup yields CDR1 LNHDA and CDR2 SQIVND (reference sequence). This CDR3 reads CASRAIQGRAGEAFF. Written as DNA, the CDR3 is TGTGCCAGTAGAGCAATACAGGGCAGAGCCGGGGAAGCTTTCTTT.